The T cell receptor (beta chain) under discussion was sequenced for a study of graft-versus-host responses after intestinal transplantation (dated by TCRdb to the early 2020s). Concerning the study at large: Multivisceral, liver-intestinal, or isolated intestinal transplants were received by the recipients. Of the 20 to 25 intestinal transplant recipients enrolled in the cohort, one of whom was a retransplant, a few patients without pretransplant specimens were excluded. Alloreactive clones were identified by sequencing pre-transplant mixed lymphocyte reaction products and comparing these products with unstimulated pre-transplant donor and recipient T cells. All recipients received anti-thymocyte globulin induction followed by maintenance tacrolimus and steroids for 3 to 4 years. Instead of going to the commercial service, samples from a few later patients were sequenced in-house on an Illumina MiSeq and processed with MiXCR. Graft-versus-host and host-versus-graft alloreactive T cell clones were tracked in the graft, circulation and bone marrow after intestinal transplantation using bulk TCR-beta CDR3 sequencing. Donor T cell macrochimerism was defined as a peak of at least 4% donor T cells among recipient peripheral blood mononuclear cells. What the work shows at the level of the full study, not this receptor alone: GvH clones were found in recipient bone marrow, and some of the GvH clones appeared earlier in ileal mucosa or blood, which is consistent with an intestinal mucosal origin. In the allografts of patients with donor T cell macrochimerism, GvH to HvG T cell clonal ratios were high. Early after transplant, declines in HvG clones were associated with peak levels of circulating GvH clones. The conclusions were limited by the relatively low number and heterogeneity of the intestinal transplant patients.

To isolate intraepithelial and lamina propria lymphocytes from graft specimens, dithiothreitol, EDTA incubations and collagenase D digestion were used. Bulk TCR-beta sequencing was performed on serial intestinal graft biopsy specimens collected as late as 600 days after transplant. In the case of this clone: Its antigen is still unknown. Base qualities are missing; no much larger clone stands one base away.

Sequences MNHEY (CDR1) and SVGAGI (CDR2) are obtained from the germline V gene. Its CDR3 holds 15 amino acids, cysteine through phenylalanine. Only the CDR3 region is kept as DNA, spanning 45 bases read in frame from base 1. Germline trimming: 10 bases from V, 7 bases from J; junction bases outside gene matches: 15. The library was obtained by the immunoSEQ multiplex PCR assay. For most patients, high-throughput TCR-beta CDR3 sequencing of genomic DNA was performed by Adaptive Biotechnologies. Per the original workflow: TCR sequencing data were retrieved from Adaptive's ImmunoSEQ software for around 19 patients, whereas a few other patients were processed with MiXCR and VDJtools. CDR3 nucleotide sequences shared between donor and recipient were removed because their origin could not be assigned. To count as alloreactive, a clone needed at least 2-fold expansion over unstimulated cells and a minimum CFSE-low frequency of 0.002% (template counts) or 0.001% (read counts). Clones detected in sequenced pre-transplant spleen, lymph node, or MLR CFSE-low populations of the donor or recipient were defined as mappable. The cumulative frequency of alloreactive clones was calculated as a percentage of all sequences, weighted by copy number. TCRdb stores this immuneACCESS table with in-frame sequences only. Part of the clones is absent; in the studies checked, under half of the shortfall reflects unresolved V genes, and no reason is known for the rest. The DNA was the basis for D and trimming; V, J and clone size are from that table. Recorded for this sample are fewer than 10,000 clones; just under 80% of them occurred a single time. The ten largest clones take up approximately 25% of the sample.

The V and J genes are TRBV6-5 and TRBJ2-7; 11 junctional bases match TRBD2. The origin of this receptor is a human patient who received an intestinal transplant, so some T cells may come from the graft donor. Sequencing was performed on ileum tissue, taken about 530 days after intestinal transplant. CDR3 sequence: CATQGLAGGSLEQYF. The DNA reads as follows: TGTGCCACCCAAGGCCTAGCGGGGGGTTCGCTGGAGCAGTACTTC.